Following are 3 T cell receptor beta chains from one sample sequenced in a study of regulatory T cells in long-lasting Graves disease. Both iRepertoire HTBI primers and Arm-PCR of CDR3 regions were used to build the TCR beta libraries. TCRdb processed the multiplex PCR reads anew with MiXCR; each CDR3 protein has one entry. The repertoire holds around 400,000 distinct CDR3 sequences, with around 23% as singletons. Noted time point: persistent/refractory GD, antithyroid drugs over 5 years with positive TRAb. Preparation of the TCR library used RNA extracted from PBMCs. Sequencing used peripheral blood mononuclear cells (PBMCs), obtained when the disease was refractory, from a patient treated with antithyroid drugs. The source of these receptors is a woman aged 40 to 50 with Graves disease.

This clonotype was picked up many times. The chain joins TRBV28 to TRBJ1-1; 7 bases are shared with TRBD1. From germline, CDR1 is MDHEN and CDR2 SYDVKM. The ends lost 7 bases at V and 1 base at J; junction bases unmatched: 6. CDR3 length equals 14 residues. The CDR3 bases are TGTGCCAGCACCCGACAGGGATGGAACACTGAAGCTTTCTTT. It codes for CASTRQGWNTEAFF.

This sequence joins TRBV6-1 and TRBJ2-1; D is undetermined. V was cut by 4 bases and J by 0 bases, with 10 bases left in between. The CDR3 is made up of 15 amino acids. Germline loops: CDR1 MNHNS, CDR2 SASEGT. CDR3 loop: CASSGQQNSYNEQFF. CDR3 bases: TGTGCCAGCAGTGGGCAACAGAACTCCTACAATGAGCAGTTCTTC.

This clonotype was found a few times. This sequence joins TRBV7-9 and TRBJ2-7; 9 nucleotides match TRBD2. Germline lookup yields CDR1 SEHNR and CDR2 FQNEAQ (reference sequence). This CDR3 contains 20 residues. After removal of 5 bases from V and 0 bases from J, the junction contained 20 bases not matched to a gene. The CDR3 nucleotides read TGTGCCAGCAGCCCAACCCTCCGACTAGCGGAGCAGAGCAGCTCCTACGAGCAGTACTTC. Its translation: CASSPTLRLAEQSSSYEQYF.